What follows is one T cell receptor (beta chain) and its context. V lost 2 bases, J lost 10 bases, and 19 bases lay in between. The CDR3 consists of 16 residues. CDR1 and CDR2 (germline): SGHNT, YYREEE (reference sequence). Here immunoSEQ multiplex PCR was the method, and the copy in TCRdb shows in-frame clones only, minus some. The data hold just under 90,000 clones, with over 75% observed a single time. The data originate from a study of T cell responses to AZD1222 COVID-19 vaccine. The chain couples TRBV5-4 to TRBJ1-6, with a weak D call TRBD1 (5 bases). The sequences come from peripheral blood, collected 28 days after the second AZD1222 dose. This receptor was identified in an adult who received the AZD1222 COVID-19 vaccine. The CDR3 is CASSLRTGGTGSPLHF. The CDR3, as DNA: TGTGCCAGCAGCTTAAGAACCGGGGGTACGGGATCACCCCTCCACTTT. Full variable domain (missing parts from reference TRBV5-4 and TRBJ1-6): ETGVTQSPTHLIKTRGQQVTLRCSSQSGHNTVSWYQQALGQGPQFIFQYYREEENGRGNFPPRFSGLQFPNYSSELNVNALELDDSALYLCASSLRTGGTGSPLHFGNGTRLTVT.